This T cell receptor beta chain was recovered during a study of immune evolution from preneoplasia to lung adenocarcinoma. A note on this clone: Its antigen remains unknown.

Germline assignment: CDR1 SNHLY and CDR2 FYNNEI. J was trimmed by 6 bases and V by 6 bases; bases with no gene match: 12. CDR3 length equals 15 residues. Sequencing used immunoSEQ multiplex PCR; TCRdb keeps in-frame clones, though not all of them. The repertoire holds about 41,000 clones, with more than 60% as singletons. Study-level results: Highest clonality occurred in KRAS-mutant, not EGFR-mutant or double wild-type, nodules. Normal lung had the highest top T cell clone frequencies.

H&E slides confirmed each diagnosis, reviewed by two pathologists independently. Premalignant or tumor cells were enriched by macro-dissection after pathologic assessment. The sequence came from a person aged 55 to 69 with lung adenocarcinoma. The chain is built from TRBV2 and TRBJ2-3; 7 bases line up with TRBD1. The specimen sequenced was FFPE invasive lung adenocarcinoma tissue. Here the CDR3 DNA reads TGTGCCAGCAGCCCCAGGGTAGGGGGCCCCGATACGCAGTATTTT. Amino acids: CASSPRVGGPDTQYF.